The entry below gives a single T cell receptor beta chain sequence along with its context. TCRdb fed the 5' RACE reads into MiXCR, producing one record per CDR3 protein. This sample yields around 670,000 distinct CDR3 sequences, of which 6.1% are seen a single time; 1.5% to 2% belongs to the top ten. This specimen comes from a study of identical twins. The receptor was isolated from a man between 18 and 35 years old in good health. Sample: naive T cells sorted from blood.

In DNA form, the CDR3 reads TGTGCCAGCAGTGTTTCTGGGGCGGCCACCCTCCACTTT. It codes for CASSVSGAATLHF. The chain recombines TRBV25-1 with TRBJ1-6; tentative D call: TRBD1 (5 bases). From germline, CDR1 is MGHDK and CDR2 SYGVNS. This CDR3 has 13 amino acids. V lost 4 bases and J 14 bases, leaving 15 bases between the germline ends.